This T cell receptor (beta chain) is from a study of beta chain features in type 1 diabetes. As for this clone: What it recognizes is unknown.

Sampling consisted of one heparinised blood draw per donor, averaging approximately 120 mL. Purity of each sorted population was above 98%. The V gene lost 4 bases and the J gene lost 7 bases, with 17 bases spanning the gap. This CDR3 is built from 15 residues. Per the germline V gene, CDR1 is SGHRS and CDR2 is YFSETQ. Overall study results and limits: People with Type 1 diabetes carried modestly yet significantly shorter TCRB CDR3s in all four CD4+ subsets. Insertions were fewer and deletions more numerous at VDJ junctions in type 1 diabetes patients.

The investigators reverse transcribed all of the isolated RNA, so they sequenced expressed TCRB transcripts. Measured with immunoSEQ multiplex PCR; TCRdb has only the in-frame clones, and not every one. In the table there are a few hundred thousand clones, roughly 24% of which are singletons. Sequencing was carried out using naive CD4+ T cells from blood. This chain uses TRBV5-1 with TRBJ2-2; possibly TRBD2 for D (6 bases). The source of this sequence is a woman in her twenties or thirties with type 1 diabetes. The DNA for the CDR3 is TGCGCCAGCAGCCCGGAGGGGACGGCGGGCGGGGAGCTGTTTTTT. This codes for CASSPEGTAGGELFF.